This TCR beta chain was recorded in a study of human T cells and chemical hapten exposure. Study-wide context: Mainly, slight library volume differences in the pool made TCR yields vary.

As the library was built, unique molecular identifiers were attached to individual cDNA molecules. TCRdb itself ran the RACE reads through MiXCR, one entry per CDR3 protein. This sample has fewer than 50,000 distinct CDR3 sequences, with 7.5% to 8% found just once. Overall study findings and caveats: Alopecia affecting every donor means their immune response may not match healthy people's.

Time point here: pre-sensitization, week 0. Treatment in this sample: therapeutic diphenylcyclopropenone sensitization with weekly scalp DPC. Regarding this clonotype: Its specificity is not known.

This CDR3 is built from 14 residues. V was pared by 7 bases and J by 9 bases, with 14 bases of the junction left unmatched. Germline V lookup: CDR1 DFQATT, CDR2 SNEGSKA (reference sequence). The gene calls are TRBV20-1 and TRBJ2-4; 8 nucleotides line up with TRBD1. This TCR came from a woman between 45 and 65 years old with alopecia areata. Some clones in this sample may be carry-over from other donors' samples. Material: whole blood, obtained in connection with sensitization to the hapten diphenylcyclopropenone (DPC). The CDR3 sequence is CSDKDRAPLGIQYF. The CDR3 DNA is TGCAGTGATAAGGACAGGGCGCCCCTGGGCATTCAGTACTTC.